The T cell receptor (beta chain) under discussion was sequenced for a study of blood T cells in healthy people across ages. Overall study findings and caveats: The lack of PBMC sorting stopped any conclusive naive versus antigen-experienced comparison.

Then a second PCR, running roughly 7 to 11 cycles, was carried out with a sample-barcoded 5' primer and a J-beta primer mix. TCRdb processed the 5' RACE reads anew with MiXCR; each CDR3 protein has one entry. The sample carries around 500,000 distinct CDR3 sequences, about 28% recorded once. The germline V gene encodes CDR1 LGHDT and CDR2 YNNKEL (reference sequence). The CDR3 is made up of 12 amino acids. Only a few counts were recorded for this clonotype. The antigen is undetermined. These records were also assigned to another study, of T cells of mothers and their children. As reported in that work: Whatever RNA was extracted went entirely into cDNA synthesis, at about 1.5 ug per 15 ul. The output of TCR recombination is shaped by thymic selection similarly in related and unrelated pairs.

The sample consisted of blood. The V gene is TRBV3-1, the J gene TRBJ2-5; no definite D call. Matching the DNA end better, TRBJ2-7 makes the J call doubtful. This clonotype was sampled from a boy aged 2 to 10 in good health. The CDR3, as DNA: TGTGCCAGCAGCCGTACGGTAGCCGAGCAGTACTTC. Its translation is CASSRTVAEQYF.